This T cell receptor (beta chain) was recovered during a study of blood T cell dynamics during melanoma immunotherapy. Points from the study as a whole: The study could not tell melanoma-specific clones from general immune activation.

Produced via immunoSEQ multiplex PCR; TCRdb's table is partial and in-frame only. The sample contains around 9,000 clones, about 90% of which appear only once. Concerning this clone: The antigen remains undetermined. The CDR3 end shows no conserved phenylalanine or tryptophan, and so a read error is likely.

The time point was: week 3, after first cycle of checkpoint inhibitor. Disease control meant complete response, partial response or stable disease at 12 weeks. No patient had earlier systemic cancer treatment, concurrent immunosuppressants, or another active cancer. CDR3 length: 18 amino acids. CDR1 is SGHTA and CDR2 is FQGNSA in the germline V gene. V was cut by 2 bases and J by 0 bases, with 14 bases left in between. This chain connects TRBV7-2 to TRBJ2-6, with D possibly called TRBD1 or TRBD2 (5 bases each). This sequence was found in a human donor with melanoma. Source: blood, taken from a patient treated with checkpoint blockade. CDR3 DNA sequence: TGTGCCAGCAGCTTATTGGGGGTCCAGAACTCTGGGGCCAACGTCCTGACTCTC. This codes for CASSLLGVQNSGANVLTL.